The next 10 T cell receptor beta chains were all read from a single sample in a study of blood T cell repertoires in COVID-19. The data were produced by immunoSEQ multiplex PCR, yet TCRdb's version contains in-frame clones alone and is incomplete. The data show fewer than 400,000 clones, under 95% seen once. Specimen: PBMCs or T cells enriched from blood (not recorded which). These receptor sequences come from a woman in her thirties who had recovered from COVID-19.

This sequence joins TRBV19 and TRBJ2-1; TRBD2 matches at 7 bases. CDR3 length: 15 amino acids. Germline CDR1 LNHDA, CDR2 SQIVND (reference sequence). The V segment lost 3 bases and the J segment 4 bases; nucleotides outside the gene matches: 6. CDR3 loop: CASSILAAQYNEQFF. The CDR3 nucleotides read TGTGCCAGTAGTATCCTAGCGGCGCAATACAATGAGCAGTTCTTC. The full variable domain, with the rest looked up from reference TRBV19 and TRBJ2-1, is DGGITQSPKYLFRKEGQNVTLSCEQNLNHDAMYWYRQDPGQGLRLIYYSQIVNDFQKGDIAEGYSVSREKKESFPLTVTSAQKNPTAFYLCASSILAAQYNEQFFGPGTRLTVL.

Concerning this clone: One junction end does not reproduce the germline sequence, and a read error may be involved. The V and J genes are TRBV6-2 or TRBV6-3 and TRBJ2-1, with 10 bases fitting TRBD2. The germline gives CDR1 MNHEY, CDR2 SVGEGT. This CDR3 is 17 amino acids long. CDR3 region: CASSYGTGLAVYDEQFF. DNA of the CDR3: TGTGCCAGCAGTTACGGAACAGGACTAGCGGTCTACGATGAGCAGTTCTTC.

V usage is TRBV6-1 and J usage is TRBJ1-6; tentative D call: TRBD1 (6 bases). V was pared by 2 bases and J by 9 bases, with 11 bases between. The CDR3 runs to 14 residues. Germline CDR1 MNHNS, CDR2 SASEGT. CDR3 in amino acids: CASSETGKFSPLHF. The CDR3, as DNA: TGTGCCAGCAGTGAAACAGGGAAGTTTTCACCCCTCCACTTT.

This chain connects TRBV5-5 to TRBJ2-7, with 7 bases identical to TRBD1. J lost 5 bases, V lost 0 bases, and 8 bases had no gene match. Looked up from germline, CDR1 is SGHKS and CDR2 is YYEKEE (reference sequence). The CDR3 consists of 15 residues. The DNA for the CDR3 is TGTGCCAGCAGCTTGGATAACAGGGGCCTCGACGAGCAGTACTTC. Amino acids: CASSLDNRGLDEQYF.

In this sample, this clone turned up once. The V and J genes are TRBV18 and TRBJ2-1; D perhaps matches TRBD2 (5 bases). V was pared by 3 bases and J by 5 bases, with 26 bases between. The CDR3 extends over 19 amino acids. The germline V gene encodes CDR1 KGHSH and CDR2 LQKENI. The CDR3 loop is CASSPFEGAARRNNNEQFF. DNA of the CDR3: TGTGCCAGCTCACCGTTCGAGGGTGCAGCCCGTCGAAACAACAATGAGCAGTTCTTC.

The V gene is TRBV30, the J gene TRBJ2-4, with TRBD1 matching over 7 bases. The CDR3 sequence is 13 residues long. The ends lost 1 base at V and 8 bases at J; junction bases unmatched: 5. Germline assignment: CDR1 GTSNPN and CDR2 SVGIG (reference sequence). The CDR3: CAWSATGIDIQYF. In DNA, the CDR3 is TGTGCCTGGAGTGCGACAGGGATAGACATTCAGTACTTC.

The chain links TRBV15 to TRBJ1-2; D not resolved. From germline, CDR1 is LNHNV and CDR2 YYDKDF (reference sequence). Trimming took 0 bases from V and 4 from J, leaving 6 bases between them. The CDR3 length is 13 residues. The CDR3 nucleotides read TGTGCCACCAGCAGAGATAGATTCTATGGCTACACCTTC. Residues: CATSRDRFYGYTF.

This rearrangement joins TRBV5-5 to TRBJ2-2, with 9 positions matching TRBD1. With 3 bases clipped from V and 5 bases from J, the junction kept 2 bases outside the gene matches. This CDR3 region has 14 residues. Germline V lookup: CDR1 SGHKS, CDR2 YYEKEE (reference sequence). CDR3 DNA: TGTGCCAGCAGCTACGGGACAGGGACCGGGGAGCTGTTTTTT. As protein: CASSYGTGTGELFF.

V and J are TRBV7-9 and TRBJ1-6; D is possibly TRBD1 (5 bases). The CDR3 loop spans 16 amino acids. Germline V gene lookup returns CDR1 SEHNR and CDR2 FQNEAQ (reference sequence). The ends were cut back, 4 bases at V and 7 bases at J, with 17 bases in the middle. This CDR3 reads CASSSASGVWNSPLHF. The CDR3 bases are TGTGCCAGCAGCTCGGCCTCGGGGGTATGGAATTCACCCCTCCACTTT. Full variable domain (remainder filled in from reference TRBV7-9 and TRBJ1-6): DTGVSQNPRHKITKRGQNVTFRCDPISEHNRLYWYRQTLGQGPEFLTYFQNEAQLEKSRLLSDRFSAERPKGSFSTLEIQRTEQGDSAMYLCASSSASGVWNSPLHFGNGTRLTVT.

The CDR3 sequence is CAWSAGAGQPQHF. In nucleotides, the CDR3 is TGTGCCTGGAGTGCGGGTGCGGGGCAGCCCCAGCATTTT. The rearrangement uses TRBV30 and TRBJ1-5, with D uncertain. V dropped 1 base and J dropped 7 bases, with 11 bases sitting between them. Germline-derived CDR1 and CDR2 are GTSNPN and SVGIG (reference sequence). The CDR3 consists of 13 residues.